A selection of T cell receptor beta chains follows, all from one sample in a study of regulatory T cells in long-lasting Graves disease. TCRdb itself ran the multiplex PCR reads through MiXCR, one entry per CDR3 protein. The top ten clones hold roughly a tenth of a sample with 400,000 to 550,000 distinct CDR3 sequences, 15% to 20% of them seen once. The data also belong to a second study, concerning T cells in Graves' hyperthyroidism and ophthalmopathy.

The sequencing here drew on peripheral blood mononuclear cells (PBMCs), taken at new diagnosis, from a patient treated with antithyroid drugs. The receptors were gathered from a woman under 40 with Graves disease. Both conserved end residues are part of each CDR3. A D gene is named only where the DNA matches it firmly. Clone sizes are given selectively: once, few, many, or a class where the clone is expanded.

d_call	clone_size	j_call	v_call	cdr3_aa	cdr3_nt
-	many	TRBJ1-1	TRBV5-1	CASSPTVRSRTEAFF	TGCGCCAGCAGCCCCACGGTGAGGAGTCGCACTGAAGCTTTCTTT
-	many	TRBJ2-3	TRBV3-1	CASSQGQSTDTQYF	TGTGCCAGCAGCCAAGGACAGAGCACAGATACGCAGTATTTT
TRBD2	many	TRBJ2-4	TRBV28	CASRRRGLVGAKNIQYF	TGTGCCAGCAGACGACGAGGACTAGTCGGAGCCAAAAACATTCAGTACTTC
TRBD1	many	TRBJ2-1	TRBV7-9	CASSTSTGGHFNEQFF	TGTGCCAGCAGCACATCGACAGGGGGACATTTCAATGAGCAGTTCTTC
TRBD1	many	TRBJ1-3	TRBV28	CASSLFTPGGFSGNTIYF	TGTGCCAGCAGTTTATTCACCCCAGGGGGCTTCTCTGGAAACACCATATATTTT
-	many	TRBJ1-1	TRBV18	CASSPVGDTEAFF	TGTGCCAGCTCACCAGTGGGGGACACTGAAGCTTTCTTT
-	-	TRBJ1-5	TRBV27	CASSLSGRGSQPQHF	TGTGCCAGCAGTTTATCAGGGAGGGGAAGTCAGCCCCAGCATTTT
-	-	TRBJ2-1	TRBV18	CASSLGGGSYNEQLF	TGTGCCAGCTCCCTCGGTGGGGGCAGCTACAATGAGCAGCTCTTC
TRBD1	many	TRBJ2-2	TRBV20-1	CSARERGTGHGELFF	TGCAGTGCTAGAGAGCGAGGGACAGGCCACGGGGAGCTGTTTTTT
-	few	TRBJ2-3	TRBV5-6	CASSLAGTTSTDTQYF	TGTGCCAGCAGCTTGGCGGGGACAACTAGCACAGATACGCAGTATTTT
-	few	TRBJ1-4	TRBV9	CASRRGHATNEKLFF	TGTGCCAGCAGGCGAGGACATGCAACTAATGAAAAACTGTTTTTT
TRBD2	few	TRBJ2-2	TRBV11-3	CASSSGGLAATGELFF	TGTGCCAGCAGCTCCGGGGGACTAGCGGCCACCGGGGAGCTGTTTTTT
TRBD1	few	TRBJ1-3	TRBV11-2	CASSLAPTGGGNTIYF	TGTGCCAGCAGCTTAGCCCCCACAGGGGGAGGAAACACCATATATTTT
-	many	TRBJ2-1	TRBV27	CASSRGGGSYNEQFF	TGTGCCAGCTCCCGAGGGGGGGGCTCCTACAATGAGCAGTTCTTC
TRBD2	many	TRBJ2-7	TRBV7-2	CASSLPGLTYEQYF	TGTGCCAGCAGCTTACCGGGACTAACATACGAGCAGTACTTC
-	many	TRBJ2-1	TRBV5-1	CASSFFRGVYNEQFF	TGCGCCAGCAGCTTTTTTCGGGGAGTCTACAATGAGCAGTTCTTC
-	-	TRBJ2-1	TRBV12-3/TRBV12-4	CASSSRGGQFF	TGTGCCAGCAGTTCCAGGGGAGGCCAGTTCTTC
-	many	TRBJ1-2	TRBV28	CASRSLTGDYGYTF	TGTGCCAGCAGGAGTTTGACAGGAGACTATGGCTACACCTTC
TRBD2	many	TRBJ2-7	TRBV29-1	CSVVQVSGPYEQYF	TGCAGCGTTGTGCAGGTTAGCGGGCCTTACGAGCAGTACTTC
-	many	TRBJ1-1	TRBV9	CASSVGSEAFF	TGTGCCAGCAGCGTAGGTTCTGAAGCTTTCTTT
TRBD1	few	TRBJ1-1	TRBV6-1	CASTTTGESSRTEAFF	TGTGCCAGCACTACGACAGGGGAGAGTTCCAGAACTGAGGCTTTCTTT
-	many	TRBJ2-3	TRBV28	CSTSGGVPTDTQYF	TGTTCCACCTCAGGGGGGGTACCCACAGATACGCAGTATTTT
TRBD1	many	TRBJ1-6	TRBV18	CASSPWDRDNSPLHF	TGTGCCAGCTCACCTTGGGACAGGGACAATTCACCCCTCCACTTT
-	many	TRBJ2-7	TRBV6-1	CASKRGASSYEQYF	TGTGCCAGCAAAAGGGGCGCCAGCTCCTACGAGCAGTACTTC
-	once	TRBJ1-5	TRBV10-2	CASSEKARVEPQHF	TGCGCCAGCAGTGAGAAGGCTAGGGTTGAGCCCCAGCATTTT